This T cell receptor beta chain was sequenced during a study of T cell responses to AZD1222 COVID-19 vaccine. TCRdb keeps only in-frame clones here, not all; method: immunoSEQ multiplex PCR. This repertoire shows approximately 89,000 clones, about nine tenths found once; its top ten account for approximately 5%. About this clone itself: Its antigen remains unidentified.

The study, taken as a whole, reports: There were repertoire samples only from the period after the peak T cell response. At 160-218 and 743-854, vaccine-associated CD4 TCRs were dominant, and they spanned spike. White British people made up most donors, females outnumbered males, and clonal diversity was possibly underestimated. Spike-specific TCR breadth and depth went up after people got two AZD1222 doses.

Trimming pared 3 bases from V and 5 bases from J, leaving 7 bases between. The germline V gene encodes CDR1 WNHNN and CDR2 SYGVQD (reference sequence). The CDR3 is 12 residues long. The source material was peripheral blood, sampled 28 days after the second AZD1222 dose. The receptor was derived from an adult who received the AZD1222 COVID-19 vaccine. This sequence joins TRBV10-1 and TRBJ1-2, with D hard to call. The CDR3 nucleotides read TGCGCCAGCAGTGACGACCAATATGGCTACACCTTC. This encodes CASSDDQYGYTF.